A single TCR beta chain is shown here with its context. The antigen remains unidentified. The sample belongs to a study of T cells in localized non-small cell lung cancer. Notes on the study in general: There were a median 57 of the top 100 tumor clones appearing in adjacent lung. Higher T cell density in the blood was associated with longer overall survival, whereas higher adjacent-lung clonality associated with shorter survival. Without multi-region sequencing, intratumor heterogeneity could not be excluded.

This CDR3 spans 14 amino acids. The germline CDR1 and CDR2 sequences are MGHDK and SYGVNS. The V end was cut by 3 bases, the J end by 6 bases, with 12 bases between. Using immunoSEQ multiplex PCR, the repertoire was profiled, and TCRdb retains in-frame clones only, with some absent. The data hold tens of thousands of clones, with around 84% observed a single time. This material consisted of PBMCs, taken before any cancer treatment. The chain recombines TRBV25-1 with TRBJ2-1; D is unclear. This sequence originates from a female donor with stage II lung adenocarcinoma. The CDR3 DNA is TGTGCCAGCAGTGAGGGCAGAGTCTTCAATGAGCAGTTCTTC. Amino acid sequence: CASSEGRVFNEQFF. Looking up the rest from reference TRBV25-1 and TRBJ2-1 gives the full variable domain: EADIYQTPRYLVIGTGKKITLECSQTMGHDKMYWYQQDPGMELHLIHYSYGVNSTEKGDLSSESTVSRIRTEHFPLTLESARPSHTSQYLCASSEGRVFNEQFFGPGTRLTVL.